A single sample gave rise to the 21 T cell receptor beta chains below, sequenced in a study of prognosis after radiotherapy for stage I lung cancer. Two rounds of multiplex PCR amplified TCR beta CDR3 from genomic DNA. Primers were specific to each TRBV and TRBJ gene in first-round PCR. TCRdb re-called the multiplex PCR reads with MiXCR, one entry per CDR3 protein. The sample contains 20,000 to 30,000 distinct CDR3 sequences, about 40% of which appear only once. The specimen comprised PBMCs, sampled before or after stereotactic body radiation therapy (not recorded which). These receptors were obtained from a donor older than 45 with non-small cell lung cancer.

This clonotype was seen many times. A much larger clone is a single base away; this may be a read error. This rearrangement joins TRBV6-2 or TRBV6-3 to TRBJ1-1; tentatively, D is TRBD1 (5 bases). The CDR3 is made up of 15 amino acids. Germline loops: CDR1 MNHEY, CDR2 SVGEGT. CDR3 coding DNA: TGTGCCAGCAGCCAAAGTTGGGGGGGGAACACTGAAGCTTCCTTT. As protein: CASSQSWGGNTEASF.

The chain combines TRBV5-1 with TRBJ2-3; no definite D call. V lost 4 bases and J lost 0, with 12 bases in between. This CDR3 is 15 amino acids long. Germline assignment: CDR1 SGHRS and CDR2 YFSETQ. The CDR3 DNA sequence: TGCGCCAGCAGCCCTTCCCCTGTTAGCACAGATACGCAGTATTTT. It is translated as CASSPSPVSTDTQYF.

V gene TRBV6-1 combines with J gene TRBJ2-1; D is unresolved. V was cut by 7 bases and J by 8 bases, with 15 bases left in between. The CDR3 contains 13 residues. Germline V gives CDR1 MNHNS, CDR2 SASEGT. CDR3 in DNA: TGTGCCAGCATCCCCGGATCGGGCTATGAGCAGTTCTTC. Its protein product is CASIPGSGYEQFF.

The chain joins TRBV6-1 to TRBJ2-2; D remains ambiguous. V was cut by 7 bases and J by 6 bases, with 9 bases left in between. Germline CDR1 is MNHNS and CDR2 is SASEGT. This CDR3 has 12 amino acids. The CDR3 bases are TGTGCCAGCAACGTTCCCGCCGGGGAGCTGTTTTTT. This gives the protein CASNVPAGELFF.

This chain uses TRBV28 with TRBJ2-7; 7 bases line up with TRBD1. The CDR3 extends over 16 amino acids. The germline V gene has CDR1 MDHEN and CDR2 SYDVKM. Germline trimming cut 5 bases from V and 3 bases from J; bases unmatched to any gene: 13. CDR3 in amino acids: CASSGGRGQGFYEQYF. The CDR3 region has the DNA TGTGCCAGCAGTGGGGGAAGGGGGCAGGGCTTCTACGAGCAGTACTTC.

CDR3 sequence: CASSVTASGANVLTF. The CDR3, as DNA: TGTGCCAGCAGCGTTACAGCCTCTGGGGCCAACGTCCTGACTTTC. The V and J genes are TRBV7-8 and TRBJ2-6; D unclear. Per germline, CDR1 SGHVS and CDR2 FQNEAQ. The CDR3 is 15 residues long. V lost 5 bases and J lost 0, with 8 bases in between. The full variable domain, with the rest looked up from reference TRBV7-8 and TRBJ2-6, is GAGVSQSPRYKVAKRGQDVALRCDPISGHVSLFWYQQALGQGPEFLTYFQNEAQLDKSGLPSDRFFAERPEGSVSTLKIQRTQQEDSAVYLCASSVTASGANVLTFGAGSRLTVL.

The rearrangement uses TRBV12-3 or TRBV12-4 and TRBJ1-2, with 7 nucleotides matching TRBD1. Germline trimming cut 1 base from V and 7 bases from J; bases unmatched to any gene: 6. The CDR3 sequence is 14 residues long. The CDR3 loop reads CASSLVTGVFGYTF. CDR3 coding DNA: TGTGCCAGCAGTTTAGTTACAGGGGTGTTTGGCTACACCTTC.

This chain links TRBV5-1 with TRBJ1-2; TRBD1 aligns across 10 bases. The CDR3 length is 16 residues. Germline lookup yields CDR1 SGHRS and CDR2 YFSETQ. V was clipped by 0 bases and J by 10 bases; unmatched bases: 12. The CDR3 sequence: CASSLGIGQGELFYTF. The CDR3 nucleotides read TGCGCCAGCAGCTTGGGTATCGGACAGGGGGAGTTGTTCTACACCTTC.

Details on this clonotype: A far more abundant clone sits one base away, making this likely a read error. This sequence joins TRBV6-1 and TRBJ2-4, with 12 bases matching TRBD2. The J call may be incorrect, as the DNA end agrees better with TRBJ2-1. CDR3 size: 16 residues. The germline gives CDR1 MNHNS, CDR2 SASEGT. CDR3 DNA sequence: TGTGCCAGCAGTGAAGCGCTAGCGGGAGGGCCGAATGATCAGTTCTTC. Translation: CASSEALAGGPNDQFF.

This clonotype is categorized as medium-sized. This rearrangement joins TRBV5-1 to TRBJ1-3; D gene unclear. There are 14 residues in the CDR3. The germline V gene has CDR1 SGHRS and CDR2 YFSETQ. Between the trimmed V and J ends, which lost 0 bases and 4 bases, there was a span of 8 bases. Here the CDR3 DNA reads TGCGCCAGCAGCTTGGCCTCACAGGGAAACACCATATATTTT. Translation gives CASSLASQGNTIYF.

The chain has TRBV2 and TRBJ2-7; D call uncertain. CDR1 is SNHLY and CDR2 is FYNNEI in the germline V gene. CDR3 length: 11 amino acids. With 6 bases removed from V and 3 bases from J, the gap between germline ends came to 6 bases. The chain's CDR3 is CASREFYEQYF. The CDR3 DNA follows: TGTGCCAGCAGGGAGTTCTACGAGCAGTACTTC.

The CDR3 region has the DNA TGTGCCAGCACTAACGGGGGAGACGGCGGCTACACCTTC. Protein: CASTNGGDGGYTF. This chain uses TRBV6-1 with TRBJ1-2, with D perhaps TRBD1 (5 bases). V lost 7 bases and J 8 bases, leaving 17 bases between the germline ends. CDR1 and CDR2 from the germline V gene are MNHNS and SASEGT. This CDR3 is 13 amino acids long.

The chain has TRBV6-2 or TRBV6-3 and TRBJ2-1; possibly TRBD1 for D (5 bases). Trimming removed 2 bases from V and 5 bases from J, with 13 bases in between. The germline V gene encodes CDR1 MNHEY and CDR2 SVGEGT. This CDR3 has 15 amino acids. CDR3 nucleotide sequence: TGTGCCAGCAGTTACAGGGGCTATGTTGACAATGAGCAGTTCTTC. Translation: CASSYRGYVDNEQFF.

The sample holds many counts of this clonotype. The chain is built from TRBV30 and TRBJ2-1, with D maybe TRBD2 (5 bases). V lost 4 bases to trimming and J lost 7 bases, with 14 bases between them. The CDR3 totals 13 residues. Looked up from germline, CDR1 is GTSNPN and CDR2 is SVGIG (reference sequence). The CDR3 loop is CAWISVGINEQFF. DNA for the CDR3: TGTGCCTGGATTAGCGTCGGGATAAATGAGCAGTTCTTC.

This chain links TRBV5-1 with TRBJ2-2; the D gene is possibly TRBD1 (6 bases). This CDR3 has 19 amino acids. The V end lost 1 base, the J end lost 2 bases, and 21 bases lay between the germline ends. Germline V gene data show CDR1 as SGHRS and CDR2 as YFSETQ. As DNA, the CDR3 is TGCGCCAGCAGCTTGTCCAAGGGCCGGGGACATCCTAACACCGGGGAGCTGTTTTTT. This codes for CASSLSKGRGHPNTGELFF.

The rearrangement links TRBV6-2 or TRBV6-3 to TRBJ2-7, with D possibly being TRBD1 (5 bases). With 7 bases removed from V and 3 bases from J, the gap between germline ends came to 16 bases. CDR1 and CDR2 (germline): MNHEY, SVGEGT. CDR3 size: 14 residues. The CDR3 DNA follows: TGTGCCAGCAATGAAGGGGTAGGAAGCTACGAGCAGTACTTC. Translating gives CASNEGVGSYEQYF.

This clonotype is deemed large. This chain uses TRBV18 with TRBJ2-7; D is unresolved. The germline gives CDR1 KGHSH, CDR2 LQKENI. Trimming left V 6 bases short and J 4 bases short, with 10 bases between. The CDR3 has 12 amino acids. The CDR3 reads CASSASAYEQYF. The DNA for the CDR3 is TGTGCCAGCTCCGCCTCGGCATACGAGCAGTACTTC. Combining the CDR3 with reference TRBV18 and TRBJ2-7 gives the whole variable domain NAGVMQNPRHLVRRRGQEARLRCSPMKGHSHVYWYRQLPEEGLKFMVYLQKENIIDESGMPKERFSAEFPKEGPSILRIQQVVRGDSAAYFCASSASAYEQYFGPGTRLTVT.

This clonotype was observed a single time. This likely came from a read error, as a far larger clone is one base away. The rearrangement uses TRBV5-8 and TRBJ2-3; no definite D call. The CDR3 contains 15 residues. V was pared by 0 bases and J by 0 bases, with 8 bases between. Germline CDR1 and CDR2: SGHTS and YDEGEE. The CDR3 region has the DNA TGTGCCAGCAGCTTGGAGGCATCTAGCACAGATACGCAGTATTTT. It translates to CASSLEASSTDTQYF.

Concerning this clonotype itself: This may stem from a read error, because a much larger clone lies one nucleotide away. A read error is likely, as this CDR3 ends without the conserved phenylalanine or tryptophan. CDR3 in DNA: TGTGCCAGCAGCCATAGCGGGAGGGCCTACAATGAGCAGTTCTCC. Encoded protein: CASSHSGRAYNEQFS. The rearrangement links TRBV3-1 to TRBJ2-1; 11 bases agree with TRBD2. The CDR3 contains 15 residues. V shed 3 bases, J shed 2 bases, and the junction held 0 bases outside the gene matches. CDR1 is LGHDT, CDR2 YNNKEL, per germline (reference sequence).

In this sample, this clonotype is medium-sized (0.01 to 0.1%). The rearrangement links TRBV7-3 to TRBJ2-1; tentatively, D is TRBD2 (6 bases). Deletions cut 4 bases from V and 4 bases from J, with 8 bases between. Looked up from germline, CDR1 is SGHTA and CDR2 is FQGTGA. The CDR3 totals 13 residues. Here the CDR3 reads CASSWDLYNEQFF. As DNA, the CDR3 is TGTGCCAGCAGCTGGGACTTATACAATGAGCAGTTCTTC. The variable domain in full, with the rest retrieved from reference TRBV7-3 and TRBJ2-1, is GAGVSQTPSNKVTEKGKYVELRCDPISGHTALYWYRQSLGQGPEFLIYFQGTGAADDSGLPNDRFFAVRPEGSVSTLKIQRTERGDSAVYLCASSWDLYNEQFFGPGTRLTVL.

This clonotype is medium-sized. The rearrangement uses TRBV2 and TRBJ2-7; 8 bases agree with TRBD1. V dropped 6 bases and J dropped 1; count of bases not matched to a gene: 11. Germline V gene data show CDR1 as SNHLY and CDR2 as FYNNEI. The CDR3 is 16 residues long. CDR3 residues: CASRPVGQGRSYEQYF. In DNA, the CDR3 is TGTGCCAGCAGGCCCGTTGGACAGGGTAGATCCTACGAGCAGTACTTC.